A selection of T cell receptor beta chains follows, all from one sample in a study of control samples from healthy donors and cancer patients. This table comes from immunoSEQ multiplex PCR, and its TCRdb copy is limited to in-frame clones, with some not included. The profile shows roughly 130,000 clones, roughly 94% of them singletons. Input material: blood. These receptors all come from a man younger than 40 in good health. CDR3s include the opening cysteine and the closing phenylalanine or tryptophan. D genes are given only for firm matches. The size entry is marked missing in some rows and otherwise reads once, few, many or a size class.

D,V,J,size,CDR3,DNA
-,TRBV30,TRBJ1-6,-,CAWGNGDGAGSPLHF,TGTGCCTGGGGAAATGGGGACGGGGCCGGATCACCCCTCCACTTT
-,TRBV7-2,TRBJ2-3,-,CASSYLDSASSTDTQYF,TGTGCCAGCAGCTATCTTGACAGTGCCTCTAGCACAGATACGCAGTATTTT
-,TRBV29-1,TRBJ1-1,-,CSVEYRDTEAFF,TGCAGCGTTGAGTACAGAGACACTGAAGCTTTCTTT
-,TRBV12-3/TRBV12-4,TRBJ2-2,-,CASSHRETGELFF,TGTGCCAGCAGTCATCGTGAGACCGGGGAGCTGTTTTTT
-,TRBV14,TRBJ2-1,once,CASSLGPAGGTTDEQFF,TGTGCCAGCAGCTTGGGACCCGCCGGAGGCACTACAGATGAGCAGTTCTTC
-,TRBV15,TRBJ1-1,-,CASGWPGVNTEAFF,TGTGCCTCCGGTTGGCCGGGCGTGAACACTGAAGCTTTCTTT
-,TRBV5-8,TRBJ1-1,-,CASSFDRTRNTEAFF,TGTGCCAGCAGCTTCGACAGGACGAGGAACACTGAAGCTTTCTTT
TRBD2,TRBV30,TRBJ2-7,-,CAWSPGRDPEQYF,TGTGCCTGGAGTCCTGGGAGGGATCCCGAGCAGTACTTC
TRBD1,TRBV19,TRBJ1-2,-,CASSILTTGGEPQAYYGYTF,TGTGCCAGTAGTATACTTACAACAGGGGGCGAACCTCAAGCTTACTATGGCTACACCTTC
-,TRBV2,TRBJ1-2,-,CASSELAQANYGYTF,TGTGCCAGCAGTGAACTCGCCCAGGCAAACTATGGCTACACCTTC
-,TRBV7-9,TRBJ1-2,-,CASSLEVSSDYGYTF,TGTGCCAGCAGCTTAGAAGTCAGCAGCGACTATGGCTACACCTTC
-,TRBV10-3,TRBJ2-7,-,CAISGSRDYYEQYF,TGTGCCATCAGTGGATCCAGGGATTACTACGAGCAGTACTTC
-,TRBV19,TRBJ2-1,-,CASSKDSYNEQFF,TGTGCCAGTAGTAAGGACAGTTACAATGAGCAGTTCTTC
TRBD2,TRBV10-1,TRBJ2-1,-,CASRAPSGGADEQFF,TGCGCCAGCAGGGCACCGAGCGGGGGGGCAGATGAGCAGTTCTTC
-,TRBV9,TRBJ2-7,-,CASSPSDGGNDEQYF,TGTGCCAGCAGCCCCAGCGATGGGGGCAACGACGAGCAGTACTTC
-,TRBV9,TRBJ1-4,-,CASSVGPFWDEQEKLFF,TGTGCCAGCAGCGTAGGCCCGTTTTGGGACGAACAGGAAAAACTGTTTTTT
-,TRBV19,TRBJ1-1,-,CASSMGSGNTEAFF,TGTGCCAGTAGTATGGGGTCGGGGAACACTGAAGCTTTCTTT
TRBD1,TRBV27,TRBJ1-1,-,CASSLREQGEGEAFF,TGTGCCAGCAGTCTGCGGGAACAGGGGGAGGGAGAAGCTTTCTTT
TRBD2,TRBV5-4,TRBJ2-3,-,CASSLGLATDTQYF,TGTGCCAGCAGCCTAGGACTAGCTACAGATACGCAGTATTTT
-,TRBV4-1,TRBJ1-5,-,CASSWDNHSNQPQHF,TGCGCCAGCAGCTGGGACAACCATAGCAATCAGCCCCAGCATTTT
TRBD1,TRBV3-1/TRBV3-2,TRBJ1-5,-,CASSQDGTGFQPQHF,TGTGCCAGCAGCCAAGATGGGACAGGGTTTCAGCCCCAGCATTTT
-,TRBV30,TRBJ1-1,-,CASTQSRVLNTEAFF,TGTGCCTCGACCCAATCCAGGGTTCTGAACACTGAAGCTTTCTTT
TRBD1,TRBV6-5,TRBJ1-1,-,CASRSLQGARTEAFF,TGTGCCAGCAGGTCGCTTCAGGGGGCTAGGACTGAAGCTTTCTTT
-,TRBV5-8,TRBJ1-2,-,CASSSDRGSYGYTF,TGTGCCAGCAGTAGCGACAGAGGGAGCTATGGCTACACCTTC
TRBD1,TRBV7-3,TRBJ1-1,-,CASSYGQGNTEAFF,TGTGCCAGCAGCTATGGACAGGGAAACACTGAAGCTTTCTTT
-,TRBV5-1,TRBJ1-2,-,CASSLEGADYGYTF,TGCGCCAGCAGCTTGGAGGGAGCAGACTATGGCTACACCTTC
-,TRBV4-3,TRBJ1-5,-,CASSQDLGANQPQHF,TGCGCCAGCAGCCAAGACTTGGGGGCCAACCAGCCCCAGCATTTT
-,TRBV30,TRBJ1-3,-,CAWSVGDFSGNTIYF,TGTGCCTGGAGTGTTGGGGATTTCTCTGGAAACACCATATATTTT
-,TRBV18,TRBJ2-6,-,CASSPGGANVLTF,TGTGCCAGCTCACCCGGTGGGGCCAACGTCCTGACTTTC
TRBD1,TRBV24-1,TRBJ1-5,-,CATTYRGRNQPQHF,TGTGCCACCACCTACAGGGGCCGCAATCAGCCCCAGCATTTT
TRBD2,TRBV4-1,TRBJ2-2,-,CASSQGTGLAGSNTGELFF,TGCGCCAGCAGCCAAGGGACAGGACTAGCGGGATCGAACACCGGGGAGCTGTTTTTT
-,TRBV3-1/TRBV3-2,TRBJ2-7,once,CASSQGREQYF,TGTGCCAGCAGCCAAGGGAGGGAGCAGTACTTC
-,TRBV4-1,TRBJ2-7,-,CASTWVPDSSYEQYF,TGCGCCAGCACATGGGTTCCCGACAGCTCCTACGAGCAGTACTTC
-,TRBV7-8,TRBJ2-2,-,CASSLGFGELFF,TGTGCCAGCAGCTTAGGCTTCGGGGAGCTGTTTTTT
-,TRBV24-1,TRBJ2-3,-,CATSDSFRDIRTDTQYF,TGTGCCACCAGTGATTCATTCCGGGACATTCGCACAGATACGCAGTATTTT
-,TRBV7-2,TRBJ2-3,-,CASSLSWSIDTQYF,TGTGCCAGCAGCTTGAGCTGGAGTATAGATACGCAGTATTTT
TRBD1,TRBV7-2,TRBJ1-2,-,CASSSPGQKSYTF,TGTGCCAGCAGCTCGCCGGGACAGAAGAGCTACACCTTC
-,TRBV6-2/TRBV6-3,TRBJ1-1,-,CASNPGGNKNTEAFF,TGTGCCAGCAACCCTGGCGGCAACAAGAACACTGAAGCTTTCTTT
-,TRBV10-3,TRBJ1-6,-,CAISESGTGTLHF,TGTGCCATCAGTGAGTCCGGGACGGGCACCCTCCACTTT
-,TRBV19,TRBJ2-1,-,CASSIVGGDGSYNEQFF,TGTGCCAGTAGTATAGTTGGAGGTGACGGGTCCTACAATGAGCAGTTCTTC
-,TRBV7-8,TRBJ1-1,-,CASSLAGRVQGLNTEAFF,TGTGCCAGCAGCTTAGCGGGACGGGTTCAGGGGTTGAACACTGAAGCTTTCTTT
-,TRBV6-2/TRBV6-3,TRBJ2-7,-,CASSYGNTYEQYF,TGTGCCAGCAGTTATGGGAATACCTACGAGCAGTACTTC